Each of the 12 T cell receptor beta chains below was sequenced from the same sample in a study of blood T cell repertoires in COVID-19 (dated by TCRdb to the early 2020s). Library preparation employed the immunoSEQ multiplex PCR assay. TCRdb took this table from immuneACCESS and kept in-frame rearrangements with V and J called. Such tables lack part of the clones; where checked against another copy, unresolved V genes explain under half of the gap, and the rest is unexplained. A total of some 330,000 clones appear in this sample, under 95% of them only once. In total, the top ten clones hold under 20% of the sample. Sequences were obtained from PBMCs or T cells enriched from blood (not recorded which). The receptors were gathered from a woman in her 30s who had recovered from COVID-19.

V is TRBV25-1 and J is TRBJ2-4, with 7 bases that match TRBD1. The ends lost 3 bases at V and 0 bases at J; junction bases unmatched: 5. This CDR3 is 16 amino acids long. Germline assignment: CDR1 MGHDK and CDR2 SYGVNS. The CDR3 sequence: CASSEGQSLAKNIQYF. Written as DNA, the CDR3 is TGTGCCAGCAGTGAGGGACAGTCCTTAGCCAAAAACATTCAGTACTTC.

The rearrangement uses TRBV4-1 and TRBJ1-2, with 12 bases matching TRBD1. Germline CDR1 and CDR2: MGHRA and YSYEKL. Trimming took 0 bases from V and 5 from J; bases not matched to a gene: 4. The CDR3 totals 16 residues. As DNA, the CDR3 is TGCGCCAGCAGCCAAGAGGGGGACAGGGGGCGGTATGGCTACACCTTC. Translation gives CASSQEGDRGRYGYTF.

The count of this clone is one. The genes are TRBV9 and TRBJ2-7; no firm D call. CDR1 is SGDLS, CDR2 YYNGEE, per germline. The CDR3 length is 13 residues. With 0 bases removed from V and 4 bases from J, the gap between germline ends came to 8 bases. The CDR3 spells CASSVGQDYEQYF. CDR3 nucleotides: TGTGCCAGCAGCGTAGGACAAGATTACGAGCAGTACTTC.

The V and J genes are TRBV3-1 (or the pseudogene TRBV3-2) and TRBJ2-7; D call uncertain. Germline V gives CDR1 LGHDT, CDR2 YNNKEL (reference sequence). The V gene lost 0 bases and the J gene lost 0 bases, with 6 bases spanning the gap. The CDR3 covers 14 residues. As DNA, the CDR3 is TGTGCCAGCAGCCAAGAGGCCTTCTCCTACGAGCAGTACTTC. Protein sequence: CASSQEAFSYEQYF.

CDR3 DNA sequence: TGTGCCACCAGTGACTCAGGGGGAAGGGATGGCTACACCTTC. Its protein product is CATSDSGGRDGYTF. The chain is built from TRBV24-1 and TRBJ1-2; TRBD1 matches at 7 bases. CDR1 is KGHDR and CDR2 is SFDVKD in the germline V gene. This CDR3 contains 14 residues. V dropped 4 bases and J dropped 6; count of bases not matched to a gene: 7.

The rearrangement joins TRBV18 to TRBJ2-6; 9 bases line up with TRBD1. The CDR3 spans 15 residues. Per germline, CDR1 KGHSH and CDR2 LQKENI. Losses at the gene ends were 5 bases for V and 4 bases for J; bases not matched to a gene: 3. The CDR3 DNA follows: TGTGCCAGCTCATCCGGACAGGGGGGGGCCAACGTCCTGACTTTC. Translated, it gives CASSSGQGGANVLTF.

This clone was seen once. The J gene is TRBJ2-7, the V gene TRBV11-2, with 8 bases that match TRBD1. Losses at the gene ends were 8 bases for V and 2 bases for J; bases not matched to a gene: 8. CDR1 is SGHAT and CDR2 is FQNNGV in the germline V gene. The CDR3 is 14 residues long. CDR3 coding DNA: TGTGCCAGCGCAAGTCTGACAGGGGCCTACGAGCAGTACTTC. Translating it yields CASASLTGAYEQYF.

The V and J genes are TRBV4-2 and TRBJ1-5; TRBD1 aligns across 9 bases. Germline CDR1 and CDR2: LGHNA and YNFKEQ. This CDR3 contains 14 residues. Trimming took 0 bases from V and 7 from J; bases not matched to a gene: 1. DNA of the CDR3: TGTGCCAGCAGCCAAGAGACAGGGGGGCAGCCCCAGCATTTT. The encoded protein is CASSQETGGQPQHF.

This chain links TRBV7-3 with TRBJ2-3; 11 bases line up with TRBD2. The CDR3 sequence is 16 residues long. J gave up 2 bases and V 5 bases, and 6 bases lay outside the gene matches. Germline CDR1 is SGHTA and CDR2 is FQGTGA. The CDR3 DNA follows: TGTGCCAGCAGCGCCACTAGCGGGGGCCTCACAGATACGCAGTATTTT. Translating gives CASSATSGGLTDTQYF.

This chain joins TRBV19 and TRBJ1-6; D not certain. Trimming shortened V by 10 bases and J by 0 bases, and 10 bases separated the two germline ends. The CDR3 is made up of 14 amino acids. Germline CDR1 and CDR2: LNHDA and SQIVND (reference sequence). CDR3 in amino acids: CATSSSSYNSPLHF. In nucleotides, the CDR3 is TGTGCCACTTCGAGTAGCTCCTATAATTCACCCCTCCACTTT. Filled out from reference TRBV19 and TRBJ1-6, the complete variable domain reads DGGITQSPKYLFRKEGQNVTLSCEQNLNHDAMYWYRQDPGQGLRLIYYSQIVNDFQKGDIAEGYSVSREKKESFPLTVTSAQKNPTAFYLCATSSSSYNSPLHFGNGTRLTVT.

This clone was detected once. The rearrangement links TRBV27 to TRBJ1-1, with D possibly being TRBD1 (6 bases). V was shortened by 1 base and J by 5 bases, with 17 bases between the two germline ends. The V gene's germline CDR1 is MNHEY and CDR2 SMNVEV (reference sequence). The CDR3 extends over 16 amino acids. CDR3 amino acids: CASSLYYFDGQTEAFF. The CDR3 nucleotides are TGTGCCAGCAGTTTATATTATTTCGACGGACAGACTGAAGCTTTCTTT.

This clone was picked up a small number of times. The chain couples TRBV27 to TRBJ1-5; D is unresolved. Trimming left V 3 bases short and J 4 bases short, with 7 bases between. CDR1 is MNHEY and CDR2 is SMNVEV in the germline V gene (reference sequence). The CDR3 runs to 13 residues. The CDR3 here is CASSFRENQPQHF. CDR3 bases: TGTGCCAGCAGTTTCCGGGAAAATCAGCCCCAGCATTTT.